The rows below give T cell receptor beta chains drawn from one sample of a study of control samples from healthy donors and cancer patients. Data came from immunoSEQ multiplex PCR; TCRdb stores just in-frame clones and leaves some out. The sample carries about 120,000 clones, roughly 90% recorded once. Sequencing was carried out using blood. The receptors come from a man aged 45-60 years in good health. CDR3s leave out the opening cysteine and the closing phenylalanine or tryptophan.

CDR3aa,len,j_gene,v_gene
ASSQDRVTGANVLT,14,TRBJ2-6,TRBV4-3
ASSKPGLAGGLSTDTQY,17,TRBJ2-3,TRBV5-4
ASSVGTVHTDTQY,13,TRBJ2-3,TRBV9
ASSPPLRDGYT,11,TRBJ1-2,TRBV18
ASGATVGTEAF,11,TRBJ1-1,TRBV12-5
ASSILGQESYGYT,13,TRBJ1-2,TRBV19
ASSSGLAGGREPPNEQF,17,TRBJ2-1,TRBV7-6
AWTSGRLNEKLF,12,TRBJ1-4,TRBV30
ASSSTGQNTEAF,12,TRBJ1-1,TRBV6-5
ASSSGGFEAF,10,TRBJ1-1,TRBV3-1/TRBV3-2
ASSPDDRVNTEAF,13,TRBJ1-1,TRBV7-9
ASSLRDRGTGELF,13,TRBJ2-2,TRBV7-2
ASSIEGPKNYGYT,13,TRBJ1-2,TRBV19
ASSVDPNQPQH,11,TRBJ1-5,TRBV5-1
ASSPRGGVADTQY,13,TRBJ2-3,TRBV27
ASSPQGMNTEAF,12,TRBJ1-1,TRBV7-2
ASSFKGGNSPLH,12,TRBJ1-6,TRBV5-1
ASRGQGPTSPLH,12,TRBJ1-6,TRBV2
ASSLGHRNTEAF,12,TRBJ1-1,TRBV7-9
ASSPVQGRSDEQF,13,TRBJ2-1,TRBV5-6
ASGYRGNTEAF,11,TRBJ1-1,TRBV12-3/TRBV12-4
ASSLEGLGDTEAF,13,TRBJ1-1,TRBV5-1
ASSNTRGSGANVLT,14,TRBJ2-6,TRBV19
ASSGGSNYGYT,11,TRBJ1-2,TRBV18
ATSDWDRSYGYT,12,TRBJ1-2,TRBV24-1
ASSKPNREDEKLF,13,TRBJ1-4,TRBV21-1
ASSGAGGLEGYT,12,TRBJ1-2,TRBV5-1
ASTLGLAGGNEQF,13,TRBJ2-1,TRBV3-1/TRBV3-2
ASSPGQGTSPLH,12,TRBJ1-6,TRBV3-1/TRBV3-2
ASSYSRGITGNTIY,14,TRBJ1-3,TRBV6-6
ASSPGQSDGELF,12,TRBJ2-2,TRBV7-6
ASSPLGGYTGELF,13,TRBJ2-2,TRBV4-3
ASSLAGEQF,9,TRBJ2-1,TRBV27
ARIRYGTSGGVRTGELF,17,TRBJ2-2,TRBV10-1
ASSLEESRGRTTEAF,15,TRBJ1-1,TRBV13
ASSLAPGTGELF,12,TRBJ2-2,TRBV11-2
AISEGGGNEAF,11,TRBJ1-1,TRBV10-3
ASSVGLVGTGELF,13,TRBJ2-2,TRBV9
ASTRTGEAF,9,TRBJ1-1,TRBV12-3/TRBV12-4
ASSTSKYEQY,10,TRBJ2-7,TRBV6-5
SGDSKNTEAF,10,TRBJ1-1,TRBV29-1
ASSLMSAQRSYT,12,TRBJ1-2,TRBV27
ASKVEKMGTEAF,12,TRBJ1-1,TRBV19
ASSLEVNTEAF,11,TRBJ1-1,TRBV7-2